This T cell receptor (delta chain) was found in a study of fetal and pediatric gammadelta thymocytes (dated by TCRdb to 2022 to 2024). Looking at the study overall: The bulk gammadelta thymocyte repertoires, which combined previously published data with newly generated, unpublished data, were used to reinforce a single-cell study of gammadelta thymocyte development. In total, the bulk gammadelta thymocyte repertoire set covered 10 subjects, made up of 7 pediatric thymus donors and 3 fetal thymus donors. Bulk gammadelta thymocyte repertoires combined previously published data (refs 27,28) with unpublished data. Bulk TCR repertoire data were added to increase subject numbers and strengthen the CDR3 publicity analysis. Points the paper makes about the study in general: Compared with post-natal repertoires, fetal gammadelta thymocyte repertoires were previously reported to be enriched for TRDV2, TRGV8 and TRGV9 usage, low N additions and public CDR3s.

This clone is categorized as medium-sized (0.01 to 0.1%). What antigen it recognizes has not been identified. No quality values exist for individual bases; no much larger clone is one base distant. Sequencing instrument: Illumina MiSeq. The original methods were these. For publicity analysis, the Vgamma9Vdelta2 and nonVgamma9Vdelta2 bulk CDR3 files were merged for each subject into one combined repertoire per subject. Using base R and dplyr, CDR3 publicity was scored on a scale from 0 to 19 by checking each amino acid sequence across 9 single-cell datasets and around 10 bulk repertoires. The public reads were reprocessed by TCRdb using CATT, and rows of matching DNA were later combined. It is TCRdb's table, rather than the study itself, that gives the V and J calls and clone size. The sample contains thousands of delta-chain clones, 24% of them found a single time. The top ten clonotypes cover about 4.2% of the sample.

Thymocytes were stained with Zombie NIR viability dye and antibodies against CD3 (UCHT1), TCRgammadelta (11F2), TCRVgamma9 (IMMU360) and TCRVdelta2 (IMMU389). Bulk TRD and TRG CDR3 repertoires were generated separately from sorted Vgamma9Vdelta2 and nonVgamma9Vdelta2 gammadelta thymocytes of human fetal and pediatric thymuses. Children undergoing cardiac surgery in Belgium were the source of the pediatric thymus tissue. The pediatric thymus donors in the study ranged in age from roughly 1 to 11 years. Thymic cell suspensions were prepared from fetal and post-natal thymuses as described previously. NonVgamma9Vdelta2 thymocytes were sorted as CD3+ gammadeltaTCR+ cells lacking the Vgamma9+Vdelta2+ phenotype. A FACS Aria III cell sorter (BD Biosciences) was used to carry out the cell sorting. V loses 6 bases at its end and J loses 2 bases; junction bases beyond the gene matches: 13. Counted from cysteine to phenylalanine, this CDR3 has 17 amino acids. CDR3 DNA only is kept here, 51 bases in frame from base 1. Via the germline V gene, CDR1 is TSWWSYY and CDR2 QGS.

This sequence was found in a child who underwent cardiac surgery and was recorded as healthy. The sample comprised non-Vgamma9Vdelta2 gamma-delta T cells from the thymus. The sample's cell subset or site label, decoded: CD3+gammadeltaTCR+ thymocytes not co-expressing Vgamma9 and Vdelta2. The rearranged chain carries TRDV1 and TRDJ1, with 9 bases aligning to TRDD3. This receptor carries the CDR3 CALGPLIPLGDTDKLIF. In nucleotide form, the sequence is TGTGCTCTTGGCCCCCTTATCCCGCTGGGGGATACCGATAAACTCATCTTT.